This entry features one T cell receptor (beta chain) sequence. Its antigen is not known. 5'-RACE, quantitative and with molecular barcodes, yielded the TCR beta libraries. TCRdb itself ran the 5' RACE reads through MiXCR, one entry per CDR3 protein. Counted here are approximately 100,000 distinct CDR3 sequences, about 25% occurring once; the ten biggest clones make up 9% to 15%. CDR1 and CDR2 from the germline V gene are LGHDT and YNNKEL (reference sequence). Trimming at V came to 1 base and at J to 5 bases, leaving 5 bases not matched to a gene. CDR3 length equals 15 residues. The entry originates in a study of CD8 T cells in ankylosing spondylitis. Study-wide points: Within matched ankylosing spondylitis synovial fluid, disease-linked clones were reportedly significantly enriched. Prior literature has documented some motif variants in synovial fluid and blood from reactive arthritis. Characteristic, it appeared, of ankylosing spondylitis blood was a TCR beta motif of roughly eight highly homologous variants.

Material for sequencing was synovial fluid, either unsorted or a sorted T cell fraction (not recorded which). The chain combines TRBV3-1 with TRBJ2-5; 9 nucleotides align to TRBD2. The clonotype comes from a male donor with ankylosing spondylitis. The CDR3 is CASSQVGLARETQYF. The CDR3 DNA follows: TGTGCCAGCAGCCAAGTCGGACTAGCGCGGGAGACCCAGTACTTC.